The 17 T cell receptor beta chains presented below share a single source sample, sequenced in a study of cytomegalovirus exposure and HLA in healthy donors. PCR primers comprised 60 Vbeta and 13 Jbeta primers. Only in-frame clones appear in the TCRdb table, and some are missing; sequencing was by immunoSEQ multiplex PCR. The table shows about 120,000 clones, with approximately 80% occurring only once. Sequenced sample: PBMCs. Receptor source: a woman aged 40 to 55 in good health and CMV-seropositive.

The gene calls are TRBV7-3 and TRBJ2-3; TRBD2 aligns across 13 bases. Germline V gene sequence: CDR1 SGHTA, CDR2 FQGTGA. V shed 5 bases and J 6 bases; nucleotides not matched to a gene: 5. This CDR3 is built from 15 residues. The CDR3 nucleotides are TGTGCCAGCAGCCCTGGACTAGCGGGAGTTGATACGCAGTATTTT. Translating it yields CASSPGLAGVDTQYF.

In its sample, this clone was seen once. CDR3 bases: TGCACCAGGATTCCAGCGGGAGGGCCTAACGAGCAGTACTTC. This sequence encodes CTRIPAGGPNEQYF. This chain joins TRBV1 and TRBJ2-7; the D segment call TRBD2 is taken from the table without a DNA check. TRBV1 counts as a pseudogene. The CDR3 contains 14 residues.

V usage is TRBV5-5 and J usage is TRBJ1-5; perhaps TRBD1 as D (6 bases). This CDR3 has 15 residues. V was trimmed by 1 base and J by 4 bases, leaving 12 bases between them. Germline-derived CDR1 and CDR2 are SGHKS and YYEKEE (reference sequence). In DNA form, the CDR3 reads TGTGCCAGCAGCTTGTACTTCCAGGGGAATCAGCCCCAGCATTTT. Translation: CASSLYFQGNQPQHF.

J is TRBJ1-1 and V is TRBV27; D may be TRBD1 (6 bases). V lost 6 bases and J 3 bases, leaving 14 bases between the germline ends. This CDR3 comprises 14 residues. Germline V gene sequence: CDR1 MNHEY, CDR2 SMNVEV (reference sequence). The CDR3 spells CASRPAGEYTEAFF. CDR3 bases: TGTGCCAGCAGGCCGGCAGGGGAGTACACTGAAGCTTTCTTT.

This clone was picked up a small number of times. V usage is TRBV5-1 and J usage is TRBJ2-5, with 10 bases matching TRBD2. Matching the DNA end better, TRBJ2-7 makes the J call doubtful. Germline assignment: CDR1 SGHRS and CDR2 YFSETQ. The CDR3 loop spans 16 amino acids. CDR3 sequence: CASSLGSSGSRYEQYF. CDR3 coding DNA: TGCGCCAGCAGCTTGGGTTCTAGCGGGAGTAGATACGAGCAGTACTTC.

V is TRBV6-1 and J is TRBJ2-4; TRBD2 aligns across 12 bases. With 2 bases clipped from V and 1 base from J, the junction kept 12 bases outside the gene matches. The CDR3 length is 20 residues. The germline V gene has CDR1 MNHNS and CDR2 SASEGT. Here the CDR3 DNA reads TGTGCCAGCAGTGAATCTCCTTCTAGCGGGGGGGCTATGGCCAAAAACATTCAGTACTTC. Translated: CASSESPSSGGAMAKNIQYF.

The rearrangement joins TRBV5-4 to TRBJ2-1; 10 bases match TRBD2. This CDR3 region has 17 residues. In germline, CDR1 is SGHNT, CDR2 YYREEE (reference sequence). V lost 5 bases and J lost 0; bases outside the gene matches: 8. In DNA form, the CDR3 reads TGTGCCAGCAGTTATTCTAGCGGGAGAGGCTCCTACAATGAGCAGTTCTTC. It translates to CASSYSSGRGSYNEQFF.

The chain links TRBV27 to TRBJ2-7; D gene uncertain. V was shortened by 6 bases and J by 3 bases, with 12 bases between the two germline ends. The CDR3 is 13 residues long. Germline assignment: CDR1 MNHEY and CDR2 SMNVEV (reference sequence). The CDR3: CASSDAEGYEQYF. CDR3 DNA: TGTGCCAGCAGCGACGCGGAAGGCTACGAGCAGTACTTC.

The chain employs TRBV2 and TRBJ1-4; D is ambiguous. CDR1 SNHLY and CDR2 FYNNEI come from the germline V gene. V was cut by 1 base and J by 5 bases, with 8 bases left in between. CDR3 length: 14 amino acids. This CDR3 reads CASSEGLVNEKLFF. The CDR3 DNA reads TGTGCCAGCAGTGAAGGACTTGTCAATGAAAAACTGTTTTTT.

CDR3 in DNA: TGCGCCAGCAGCGCGCAAAAAGACGGGGGTTCTGGGGCCAACGTCCTGACTTTC. Its translation: CASSAQKDGGSGANVLTF. The rearrangement links TRBV5-1 to TRBJ2-6, with D possibly being TRBD2 (6 bases). The germline CDR1 and CDR2 sequences are SGHRS and YFSETQ. V dropped 4 bases and J dropped 1 base, with 18 bases sitting between them. This CDR3 region has 18 residues.

This sequence joins TRBV11-2 and TRBJ2-5, with 16 bases identical to TRBD2. The CDR3 is 18 amino acids. Trimming at V came to 6 bases and at J to 4 bases, leaving 11 bases not matched to a gene. Per the germline V gene, CDR1 is SGHAT and CDR2 is FQNNGV. The CDR3 region has the DNA TGTGCCAGCAGAAATGGGACTAGCGGGGGGGCCTGGCGAGAGACCCAGTACTTC. Amino acid sequence: CASRNGTSGGAWRETQYF.

The J gene is TRBJ2-7, the V gene TRBV6-8; 14 bases are shared with TRBD2. CDR3 length: 15 residues. V was pared by 6 bases and J by 7 bases, with 8 bases of the junction left unmatched. CDR1 is MNHGY and CDR2 is SAAAGT in the germline V gene. The CDR3 sequence is CASSRTSGRHREQYF. The CDR3 bases are TGTGCCAGCAGCCGGACTAGCGGGAGGCATCGGGAGCAGTACTTC.

This sequence joins TRBV9 and TRBJ2-3; 9 nucleotides line up with TRBD1. This CDR3 spans 18 amino acids. Unmatched junction bases numbered 12, after V lost 2 bases and J lost 2 bases. CDR1 is SGDLS and CDR2 is YYNGEE in the germline V gene. CDR3 bases: TGTGCCAGCAGCGTTTTCGGGGTGGGGACAGGGACCACAGATACGCAGTATTTT. The encoded protein is CASSVFGVGTGTTDTQYF.

V gene TRBV19 combines with J gene TRBJ1-1; D might be TRBD1 (5 bases). Per germline, CDR1 LNHDA and CDR2 SQIVND (reference sequence). The CDR3 is 14 residues long. Trimming cost V 1 base and J 5 bases, with 11 bases left between them. CDR3 sequence reads: CASSIGGRVTEAFF. The CDR3 nucleotides read TGTGCCAGTAGTATAGGCGGCAGGGTGACTGAAGCTTTCTTT.

V usage is TRBV15 and J usage is TRBJ2-3; 8 positions match TRBD1. After removal of 0 bases from V and 5 bases from J, the junction contained 10 bases not matched to a gene. Per the germline V gene, CDR1 is LNHNV and CDR2 is YYDKDF (reference sequence). The CDR3 covers 17 residues. DNA for the CDR3: TGTGCCACCAGCAGAGAAGTGGGCAGGGGGCGTTTAGATACGCAGTATTTT. Protein sequence: CATSREVGRGRLDTQYF.

V usage is TRBV9 and J usage is TRBJ2-5; D may be TRBD2 (5 bases). The CDR3 covers 16 residues. V lost 0 bases and J lost 5, with 17 bases in between. In germline, CDR1 is SGDLS, CDR2 YYNGEE. The CDR3 loop is CASSVGTSSLLETQYF. CDR3 coding DNA: TGTGCCAGCAGCGTAGGGACTTCCAGTTTGTTGGAGACCCAGTACTTC. Looking up the rest from reference TRBV9 and TRBJ2-5 gives the full variable domain: DSGVTQTPKHLITATGQRVTLRCSPRSGDLSVYWYQQSLDQGLQFLIQYYNGEERAKGNILERFSAQQFPDLHSELNLSSLELGDSALYFCASSVGTSSLLETQYFGPGTRLLVL.

This clone showed up just once. The gene calls are TRBV7-9 and TRBJ1-2; 7 bases match TRBD1. J gave up 5 bases and V 1 base, and 4 bases lay outside the gene matches. In germline, CDR1 is SEHNR, CDR2 FQNEAQ (reference sequence). CDR3 size: 14 residues. In DNA, the CDR3 is TGTGCCAGCAGCTTAGTACAGGGGCTTTATGGCTACACCTTC. The encoded protein is CASSLVQGLYGYTF. The entire variable domain, with the rest obtained from reference TRBV7-9 and TRBJ1-2, is as follows: DTGVSQNPRHKITKRGQNVTFRCDPISEHNRLYWYRQTLGQGPEFLTYFQNEAQLEKSRLLSDRFSAERPKGSFSTLEIQRTEQGDSAMYLCASSLVQGLYGYTFGSGTRLTVV.